A single sample is the source of the 27 T cell receptor beta chains below, sequenced in a study of shared clonotypes between healthy human individuals. Method: immunoSEQ multiplex PCR; TCRdb's copy keeps in-frame clones and lacks some. The sample lists hundreds of thousands of clones, roughly 96% occurring once. The naive CD8 population came from CD45RO-negative cells selected for CCR7, without terminally differentiated effector memory CD45RA+ cells. The sequencing sample was made of naive CD8+ T cells sorted from blood. These receptors came from a man aged 25 to 40 in good health.

As regards this clone: Within the sample, other DNA sequences also encode this same CDR3. The chain combines TRBV7-9 with TRBJ2-1; no definite D call. Germline V gives CDR1 SEHNR, CDR2 FQNEAQ (reference sequence). The CDR3 spans 13 residues. V dropped 1 base and J dropped 7 bases, with 8 bases sitting between them. Written as DNA, the CDR3 is TGTGCCAGCAGCTTAGGGCCCCTTAATGAGCAGTTCTTC. This sequence encodes CASSLGPLNEQFF.

This clone has a single count. CDR3 DNA: TGTGCCAGCAGTGAAAGCAGCGCCGCTATCGAGCAGTACTTC. Protein: CASSESSAAIEQYF. This chain joins TRBV6-4 and TRBJ2-7; no clear D. The germline CDR1 and CDR2 sequences are MRHNA and SNTAGT. The CDR3 covers 14 residues. The ends were cut back, 3 bases at V and 6 bases at J, with 15 bases in the middle.

This clone was seen once. This chain uses TRBV5-6 with TRBJ2-7, with TRBD2 matching over 8 bases. Germline V gene sequence: CDR1 SGHDT, CDR2 YYEEEE. This CDR3 has 14 residues. The V and J ends lost 4 bases and 2 bases, in that order; junction bases with no gene match: 5. CDR3 DNA sequence: TGTGCCAGCAGCAGTGGACTAGCCACCTACGAGCAGTACTTC. The encoded protein is CASSSGLATYEQYF.

The chain has TRBV21-1 and TRBJ2-7. TRBV21-1 is flagged as a pseudogene. The CDR3 spans 14 residues. The CDR3 loop is CASSKYLLGYEQYF. DNA of the CDR3: TGTGCCAGCAGCAAATATCTATTAGGTTACGAGCAGTACTTC.

This CDR3 is CASSLVGGGSEQYF. DNA for the CDR3: TGTGCCAGCAGCTTAGTTGGTGGTGGGAGCGAGCAGTACTTC. J is TRBJ2-7 and V is TRBV7-3; D might be TRBD2 (5 bases). CDR3 length: 14 amino acids. Germline CDR1 reads SGHTA; CDR2 reads FQGTGA. Trimming left V 2 bases short and J 6 bases short, with 14 bases between.

The chain carries TRBV5-1 and TRBJ2-1; D perhaps matches TRBD2 (6 bases). The CDR3 is made up of 16 amino acids. Germline V gene lookup returns CDR1 SGHRS and CDR2 YFSETQ. The ends were cut back, 0 bases at V and 7 bases at J, with 17 bases in the middle. The CDR3 protein is CASSLVGVAGTNEQFF. Written as DNA, the CDR3 is TGCGCCAGCAGCTTGGTTGGGGTGGCAGGGACTAATGAGCAGTTCTTC.

J is TRBJ1-2 and V is TRBV13, with D hard to call. Germline CDR1 is PRHDT and CDR2 is FYEKMQ (reference sequence). This CDR3 has 15 residues. Trimming removed 5 bases from V and 0 bases from J, with 13 bases in between. DNA for the CDR3: TGTGCCAGCAGCCCGCCTTATGAAGCTAACTATGGCTACACCTTC. As protein: CASSPPYEANYGYTF.

The rearrangement links TRBV5-1 to TRBJ1-1, with a possible D match to TRBD1 (6 bases). Germline CDR1 SGHRS, CDR2 YFSETQ. This CDR3 region has 15 residues. Trimming stripped 5 bases from V and 7 bases from J, with 21 bases between. The CDR3 reads CASRPTENRVGEAFF. Written as DNA, the CDR3 is TGCGCCAGCAGGCCTACCGAGAACAGGGTTGGTGAAGCTTTCTTT.

This chain connects TRBV6-1 to TRBJ2-3; 9 positions match TRBD1. Germline lookup yields CDR1 MNHNS and CDR2 SASEGT. After removal of 0 bases from V and 6 bases from J, the junction contained 13 bases not matched to a gene. The CDR3 sequence is 18 residues long. As DNA, the CDR3 is TGTGCCAGCAGTGAAGCGCAGGTGTGGACAGGGGTGGTGGATACGCAGTATTTT. Translation gives CASSEAQVWTGVVDTQYF.

This sequence joins TRBV5-4 and TRBJ1-1, with D possibly TRBD1 on 6 matching bases. The CDR3 is 17 residues long. Germline-derived CDR1 and CDR2 are SGHNT and YYREEE (reference sequence). V was shortened by 0 bases and J by 5 bases, with 20 bases between the two germline ends. CDR3 sequence (DNA): TGTGCCAGCAGCTTGGAGCAGGGGCCCTCTCGAAGGACTGAAGCTTTCTTT. Translated, it gives CASSLEQGPSRRTEAFF.

The chain recombines TRBV27 with TRBJ1-4, with D unclear. The CDR3 length is 15 residues. Germline V gene lookup returns CDR1 MNHEY and CDR2 SMNVEV (reference sequence). V shed 6 bases and J shed 0 bases, with 11 bases lying between them. CDR3 DNA sequence: TGTGCCAGCAGCTCGGGAGCAGCAACTAATGAAAAACTGTTTTTT. Translated: CASSSGAATNEKLFF.

This clone was found once. This chain links TRBV4-3 with TRBJ2-1; 9 bases map to TRBD2. The germline V gene has CDR1 LGHNA and CDR2 YSLEER. There are 16 residues in the CDR3. With V trimmed by 0 bases and J by 9 bases, 9 bases remained unmatched. The DNA of the CDR3 is TGCGCCAGCAGCCAAGATAGCCTAGCGGGAACCGGTGAGCAGTTCTTC. It yields the protein CASSQDSLAGTGEQFF.

This sequence joins TRBV6-5 and TRBJ1-4; D gene ambiguous. Trimming shortened V by 1 base and J by 8 bases, and 8 bases separated the two germline ends. Germline V lookup: CDR1 MNHEY, CDR2 SVGAGI. The CDR3 contains 13 residues. CDR3 nucleotides: TGTGCCAGCAGTTACTATTTGGGGGAAAAACTGTTTTTT. Translated, it gives CASSYYLGEKLFF.

V is TRBV10-2 and J is TRBJ2-1, with a weak D call TRBD1 (7 bases). V shed 4 bases and J shed 6 bases, with 16 bases lying between them. This CDR3 has 15 residues. Germline values: CDR1 WSHSY, CDR2 SAAADI. The CDR3, as DNA: TGCGCCAGCAGTGCCGGCGGGACAGAGGTCAATGAGCAGTTCTTC. It is translated as CASSAGGTEVNEQFF.

The gene calls are TRBV7-8 and TRBJ2-7; 9 positions match TRBD1. With V trimmed by 5 bases and J by 7 bases, 15 bases remained unmatched. The CDR3 runs 16 residues. From germline, CDR1 is SGHVS and CDR2 FQNEAQ. CDR3 region: CASSLKPGQGLGEQYF. CDR3 DNA sequence: TGTGCCAGCAGCCTTAAACCGGGACAGGGATTGGGGGAGCAGTACTTC.

The chain is built from TRBV7-2 and TRBJ2-5; TRBD2 aligns across 7 bases. Germline assignment: CDR1 SGHTA and CDR2 FQGNSA. J was trimmed by 3 bases and V by 2 bases; bases with no gene match: 12. The CDR3 is made up of 17 amino acids. This CDR3 is CASSLRGDRDYKETQYF. The CDR3 DNA reads as TGTGCCAGCAGCTTAAGAGGGGACCGGGACTACAAAGAGACCCAGTACTTC. Full variable domain (remainder filled in from reference TRBV7-2 and TRBJ2-5): GAGVSQSPSNKVTEKGKDVELRCDPISGHTALYWYRQSLGQGLEFLIYFQGNSAPDKSGLPSDRFSAERTGGSVSTLTIQRTQQEDSAVYLCASSLRGDRDYKETQYFGPGTRLLVL.

The V call is TRBV28, the J call TRBJ2-1; no clear D. In germline, CDR1 is MDHEN, CDR2 SYDVKM. This CDR3 is built from 13 residues. V lost 6 bases and J 12 bases, leaving 18 bases between the germline ends. The CDR3 coding sequence is TGTGCCAGCAGCCCACCCGGACGTCCAGGGCAGTTCTTC. Encoded protein: CASSPPGRPGQFF.

The chain carries TRBV7-2 and TRBJ2-3; the match to TRBD2 covers 15 bases. Germline lookup yields CDR1 SGHTA and CDR2 FQGNSA. The CDR3 spans 18 residues. Losses at the gene ends were 3 bases for V and 5 bases for J; bases not matched to a gene: 9. The CDR3 region is CASSLGLAGGGAGDTQYF. The CDR3 bases are TGTGCCAGCAGCTTGGGACTAGCGGGAGGAGGGGCAGGAGATACGCAGTATTTT. The complete variable domain, with remaining parts taken from reference TRBV7-2 and TRBJ2-3, reads GAGVSQSPSNKVTEKGKDVELRCDPISGHTALYWYRQSLGQGLEFLIYFQGNSAPDKSGLPSDRFSAERTGGSVSTLTIQRTQQEDSAVYLCASSLGLAGGGAGDTQYFGPGTRLTVL.

J is TRBJ1-2 and V is TRBV6-1; tentatively, D is TRBD1 (6 bases). CDR1 is MNHNS and CDR2 is SASEGT in the germline V gene. CDR3 size: 13 residues. V dropped 10 bases and J dropped 5 bases, with 17 bases sitting between them. CDR3 loop: CATPSWGTYGYTF. CDR3 in DNA: TGTGCCACGCCCTCGTGGGGGACATATGGCTACACCTTC.

This rearrangement joins TRBV29-1 to TRBJ1-2; no clear D. V gave up 1 base and J gave up 5 bases, with 8 bases separating them. Germline values: CDR1 SQVTM, CDR2 ANQGSEA. The length of the CDR3 is 12 residues. The CDR3 DNA reads as TGCAGCGTTGAAGCAGCGCCGTATGGCTACACCTTC. Protein sequence: CSVEAAPYGYTF.

The CDR3 region has the DNA TGTGCCAGCAGCTTAGGGGACGGGATTGAAGCTTTCTTT. This sequence encodes CASSLGDGIEAFF. The chain combines TRBV7-6 with TRBJ1-1, with D possibly being TRBD1 (5 bases). Germline CDR1 reads SGHVS; CDR2 reads FNYEAQ. This CDR3 is built from 13 residues. V gave up 1 base and J gave up 7 bases, with 10 bases separating them.

The rearrangement links TRBV29-1 to TRBJ2-2; D is perhaps TRBD1 or TRBD2 (5 bases each). The V gene lost 3 bases and the J gene lost 6 bases, with 11 bases spanning the gap. The germline V gene encodes CDR1 SQVTM and CDR2 ANQGSEA. CDR3 length: 13 amino acids. The CDR3 sequence: CSVEGERAGELFF. CDR3 nucleotides: TGCAGCGTTGAGGGGGAAAGGGCCGGGGAGCTGTTTTTT.

The rearrangement joins TRBV7-9 to TRBJ1-2; TRBD1 might be the D (5 bases). The V gene lost 2 bases and the J gene lost 8 bases, with 15 bases spanning the gap. This CDR3 contains 14 residues. The germline CDR1 and CDR2 sequences are SEHNR and FQNEAQ (reference sequence). As DNA, the CDR3 is TGTGCCAGCAGCTTATCTGGGCCTCGGGGCGGCTACACCTTC. This codes for CASSLSGPRGGYTF.

The rearrangement joins TRBV29-1 to TRBJ1-2, with D uncertain. V was trimmed by 5 bases and J by 7 bases, leaving 17 bases between them. The CDR3 is 13 residues long. Germline lookup yields CDR1 SQVTM and CDR2 ANQGSEA. The chain's CDR3 is CSVFSGRLGGYTF. The CDR3 DNA reads TGCAGCGTTTTTTCGGGCCGACTTGGTGGCTACACCTTC. Full variable domain (rest looked up from reference TRBV29-1 and TRBJ1-2): SAVISQKPSRDICQRGTSLTIQCQVDSQVTMMFWYRQQPGQSLTLIATANQGSEATYESGFVIDKFPISRPNLTFSTLTVSNMSPEDSSIYLCSVFSGRLGGYTFGSGTRLTVV.

The rearrangement links TRBV7-9 to TRBJ2-5, with 13 bases fitting TRBD2. Germline CDR1 reads SEHNR; CDR2 reads FQNEAQ (reference sequence). The CDR3 spans 15 residues. V lost 6 bases, J lost 3 bases, and 4 bases stayed unmatched. The CDR3 coding sequence is TGTGCCAGCAGGTGGGGGACTAGCGGGGAAGAGACCCAGTACTTC. This encodes CASRWGTSGEETQYF. Full variable domain (outside the CDR3, taken from reference TRBV7-9 and TRBJ2-5): DTGVSQNPRHKITKRGQNVTFRCDPISEHNRLYWYRQTLGQGPEFLTYFQNEAQLEKSRLLSDRFSAERPKGSFSTLEIQRTEQGDSAMYLCASRWGTSGEETQYFGPGTRLLVL.

The CDR3 nucleotides are TGCGCCAGCAGCACACAGGGACGAGAGACCCAGTACTTC. Amino acids: CASSTQGRETQYF. The chain recombines TRBV5-1 with TRBJ2-5; D may be TRBD1 (6 bases). CDR3 length: 13 residues. Trimming shortened V by 4 bases and J by 4 bases, and 11 bases separated the two germline ends. Germline values: CDR1 SGHRS, CDR2 YFSETQ.

The rearrangement uses TRBV6-5 and TRBJ2-7; D is ambiguous. Germline V gene lookup returns CDR1 MNHEY and CDR2 SVGAGI. This CDR3 spans 14 amino acids. Trimming pared 6 bases from V and 2 bases from J, leaving 14 bases between. The CDR3 DNA sequence: TGTGCCAGCAGAGGTACGAGAGCAGCCTACGAGCAGTACTTC. Translated: CASRGTRAAYEQYF.